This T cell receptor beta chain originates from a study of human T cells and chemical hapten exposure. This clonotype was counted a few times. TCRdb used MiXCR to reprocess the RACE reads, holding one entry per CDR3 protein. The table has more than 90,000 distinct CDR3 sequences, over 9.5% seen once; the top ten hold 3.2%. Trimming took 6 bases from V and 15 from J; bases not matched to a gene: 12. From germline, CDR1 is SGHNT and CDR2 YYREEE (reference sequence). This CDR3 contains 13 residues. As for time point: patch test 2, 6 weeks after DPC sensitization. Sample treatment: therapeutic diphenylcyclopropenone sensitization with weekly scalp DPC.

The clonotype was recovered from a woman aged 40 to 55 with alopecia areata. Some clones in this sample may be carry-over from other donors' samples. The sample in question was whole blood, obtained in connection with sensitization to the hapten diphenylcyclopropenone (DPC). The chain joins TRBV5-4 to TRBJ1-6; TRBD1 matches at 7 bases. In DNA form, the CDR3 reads TGTGCCAGCACCAAAGGGGACAGCTCTGACCTCCACTTT. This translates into CASTKGDSSDLHF.